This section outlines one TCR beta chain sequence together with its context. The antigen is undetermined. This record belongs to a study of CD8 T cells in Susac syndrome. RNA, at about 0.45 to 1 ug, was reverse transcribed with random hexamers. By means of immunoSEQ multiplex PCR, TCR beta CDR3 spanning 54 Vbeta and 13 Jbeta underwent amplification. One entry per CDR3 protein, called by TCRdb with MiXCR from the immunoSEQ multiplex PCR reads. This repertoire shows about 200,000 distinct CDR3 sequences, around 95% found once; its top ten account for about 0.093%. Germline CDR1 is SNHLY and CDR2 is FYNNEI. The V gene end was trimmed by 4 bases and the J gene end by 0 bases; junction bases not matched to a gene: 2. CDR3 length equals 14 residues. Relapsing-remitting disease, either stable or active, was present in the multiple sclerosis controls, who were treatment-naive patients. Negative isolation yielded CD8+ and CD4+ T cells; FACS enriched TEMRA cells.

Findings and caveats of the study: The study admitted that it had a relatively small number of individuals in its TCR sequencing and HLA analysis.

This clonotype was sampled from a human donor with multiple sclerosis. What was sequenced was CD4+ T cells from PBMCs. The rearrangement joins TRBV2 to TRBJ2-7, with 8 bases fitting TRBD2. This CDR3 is CASSAGGTSYEQYF. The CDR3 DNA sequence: TGTGCCAGCAGTGCGGGGGGGACCTCCTACGAGCAGTACTTC. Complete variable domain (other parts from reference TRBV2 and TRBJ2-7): EPEVTQTPSHQVTQMGQEVILRCVPISNHLYFYWYRQILGQKVEFLVSFYNNEISEKSEIFDDQFSVERPDGSNFTLKIRSTKLEDSAMYFCASSAGGTSYEQYFGPGTRLTVT.